This passage covers 28 T cell receptor beta chains from one sample sequenced in a study of cytomegalovirus exposure and HLA in healthy donors. It was with 60 Vbeta and 13 Jbeta primers that the PCR ran. Libraries were prepared by immunoSEQ multiplex PCR; TCRdb keeps only in-frame clonotypes and omits some of them. The sample carries tens of thousands of clones, 70% to 80% recorded once. Input material: PBMCs. These receptors originate from a woman in her sixties in good health and CMV-seropositive.

The rearrangement uses TRBV7-8 and TRBJ2-1; possibly TRBD2 for D (6 bases). CDR3 size: 14 residues. The V end lost 5 bases, the J end lost 1 base, and 9 bases lay between the germline ends. Germline V gene lookup returns CDR1 SGHVS and CDR2 FQNEAQ. CDR3 sequence: CASSTGGSYNEQFF. The CDR3 nucleotides are TGTGCCAGCAGCACAGGAGGGTCCTACAATGAGCAGTTCTTC.

The rearrangement links TRBV11-3 to TRBJ2-3, with 12 bases fitting TRBD2. The germline V gene has CDR1 SGHNT and CDR2 YENEEA. The CDR3 has 17 residues. J was trimmed by 2 bases and V by 3 bases; bases with no gene match: 6. The CDR3 DNA is TGTGCCAGCAGCTTGACTAGCGGGGGCCCTTTCACAGATACGCAGTATTTT. Amino acid sequence: CASSLTSGGPFTDTQYF.

This clone was detected only a few times. J is TRBJ2-6 and V is TRBV28; TRBD1 agrees at 8 bases. From germline, CDR1 is MDHEN and CDR2 SYDVKM. This CDR3 is built from 18 residues. After removal of 4 bases from V and 0 bases from J, the junction contained 8 bases not matched to a gene. CDR3 amino acids: CASSSRQGFYSGANVLTF. The CDR3 DNA reads TGTGCCAGCAGTTCACGACAGGGGTTTTACTCTGGGGCCAACGTCCTGACTTTC.

V is TRBV4-1 and J is TRBJ1-5; D ambiguous. Per germline, CDR1 MGHRA and CDR2 YSYEKL. The CDR3 has 14 amino acids. Trimming removed 0 bases from V and 4 bases from J, with 7 bases in between. The CDR3 nucleotides are TGCGCCAGCAGCCAAGATCAGTCTAATCAGCCCCAGCATTTT. Its translation: CASSQDQSNQPQHF.

The genes are TRBV19 and TRBJ1-1; weak D call: TRBD1 (6 bases). The V end lost 7 bases, the J end lost 6 bases, and 15 bases lay between the germline ends. Germline CDR1 LNHDA, CDR2 SQIVND (reference sequence). This CDR3 comprises 13 residues. The CDR3 region has the DNA TGTGCCAGTATAAAGACAGGAGGAGCTGAAGCTTTCTTT. As protein: CASIKTGGAEAFF.

The chain is built from TRBV11-2 and TRBJ1-2; no definite D call. The CDR3 has 15 residues. The V end lost 5 bases, the J end lost 1 base, and 14 bases lay between the germline ends. The germline V gene encodes CDR1 SGHAT and CDR2 FQNNGV. CDR3: CASSPLRGLNYGYTF. The CDR3 nucleotides are TGTGCCAGCAGCCCACTCAGAGGCCTTAACTATGGCTACACCTTC.

The J gene is TRBJ2-7, the V gene TRBV10-3, with 12 positions matching TRBD1. This CDR3 is 15 amino acids long. The V gene end was trimmed by 4 bases and the J gene end by 3 bases; junction bases not matched to a gene: 4. Germline V gene data show CDR1 as ENHRY and CDR2 as SYGVKD. The CDR3 here is CAISVRDRGLYEQYF. The CDR3 bases are TGTGCCATCAGTGTCCGGGACAGGGGGCTCTACGAGCAGTACTTC.

This clone showed up just a few times. This chain joins TRBV7-2 and TRBJ2-1; D possibly corresponds to TRBD2 (7 bases). The CDR3 spans 15 residues. Germline CDR1 reads SGHTA; CDR2 reads FQGNSA. Trimming removed 3 bases at V and 2 bases at J, with 11 bases between. The CDR3 DNA sequence: TGTGCCAGCAGCTTGGGGGGGGGCGCCTACAATGAGCAGTTCTTC. Its protein is CASSLGGGAYNEQFF.

This chain connects TRBV28 to TRBJ2-5; D may be TRBD2 (5 bases). The better agreement between TRBJ2-7 and the DNA end casts doubt on the J call. CDR1 and CDR2 (germline): MDHEN, SYDVKM. The CDR3 runs 13 residues. In nucleotides, the CDR3 is TGTGCCAGCAGCGGACTTTACGGGTCCGAGCAGTACTTC. Protein sequence: CASSGLYGSEQYF.

This chain uses TRBV27 with TRBJ1-1, with a possible D match to TRBD1 (5 bases). Germline CDR1 and CDR2: MNHEY and SMNVEV (reference sequence). V was pared by 6 bases and J by 1 base, with 9 bases between. This CDR3 is 13 amino acids long. The CDR3 sequence is CASRYTGNTEAFF. The CDR3 region has the DNA TGTGCCAGCAGATATACAGGGAACACTGAAGCTTTCTTT.

The chain links TRBV19 to TRBJ2-2; D is uncertain. The CDR3 has 14 residues. Trimming pared 3 bases from V and 7 bases from J, leaving 12 bases between. CDR1 LNHDA and CDR2 SQIVND come from the germline V gene (reference sequence). The CDR3 here is CASSIGPFDGELFF. The CDR3 DNA is TGTGCCAGTAGTATTGGCCCGTTCGACGGGGAGCTGTTTTTT.

The genes are TRBV4-3 and TRBJ2-7, with TRBD2 matching over 8 bases. With V trimmed by 1 base and J by 1 base, 3 bases remained unmatched. This CDR3 is built from 15 residues. Germline values: CDR1 LGHNA, CDR2 YSLEER. The CDR3: CASSQAGGDSYEQYF. CDR3 sequence (DNA): TGCGCCAGCAGCCAAGCGGGGGGGGATTCCTACGAGCAGTACTTC.

The V gene is TRBV19, the J gene TRBJ1-1, with 8 bases fitting TRBD1. The CDR3 runs 15 residues. CDR1 and CDR2 from the germline V gene are LNHDA and SQIVND (reference sequence). The J segment lost 2 bases and the V segment lost 4 bases, leaving 6 bases of the junction unmatched. The CDR3 is CASSTSDRGNTEAFF. The CDR3 DNA is TGTGCCAGTAGTACCTCTGACAGGGGCAACACTGAAGCTTTCTTT. The full variable domain, its missing parts supplied by reference TRBV19 and TRBJ1-1, is DGGITQSPKYLFRKEGQNVTLSCEQNLNHDAMYWYRQDPGQGLRLIYYSQIVNDFQKGDIAEGYSVSREKKESFPLTVTSAQKNPTAFYLCASSTSDRGNTEAFFGQGTRLTVV.

The rearrangement uses TRBV11-2 and TRBJ2-2, with D tentatively TRBD1 (6 bases). The CDR3 contains 16 residues. V lost 1 base to trimming and J lost 1 base, with 10 bases between them. Per germline, CDR1 SGHAT and CDR2 FQNNGV. CDR3 nucleotides: TGTGCCAGCAGCTTAGTCAGGGGTGTGAACACCGGGGAGCTGTTTTTT. Translating it yields CASSLVRGVNTGELFF.

In the case of this clone: A read error may account for a junction end that differs from germline. The chain links TRBV7-9 to TRBJ2-7; D not certain. Germline V CDR1 and CDR2: SEHNR, FQNEAQ (reference sequence). CDR3 length: 15 residues. The CDR3 DNA is TGTTCCAGCAGCTCCTTTGGTGGCGGAACCGGCGAGCAGTACTTC. Its translation is CSSSSFGGGTGEQYF.

The chain couples TRBV7-8 to TRBJ2-7; a possible D gene is TRBD2 (5 bases). The CDR3 consists of 13 residues. CDR1 and CDR2 from the germline V gene are SGHVS and FQNEAQ. The ends were cut back, 3 bases at V and 7 bases at J, with 13 bases in the middle. CDR3 sequence: CASSFSARGEQYF. The CDR3 nucleotides read TGTGCCAGCAGCTTTAGCGCGAGAGGGGAGCAGTACTTC.

This sequence joins TRBV2 and TRBJ2-7; 8 positions agree with TRBD1. The CDR3 runs to 14 residues. V was clipped by 4 bases and J by 6 bases; unmatched bases: 8. Germline-derived CDR1 and CDR2 are SNHLY and FYNNEI. CDR3 in DNA: TGTGCCAGCAGTGTGCAGGGGGCGCCTTCCGAGCAGTACTTC. Protein product: CASSVQGAPSEQYF.

This chain links TRBV4-3 with TRBJ1-2, with D unclear. The V and J ends lost 2 bases and 5 bases respectively, with 3 bases between them. Germline V gives CDR1 LGHNA, CDR2 YSLEER. The CDR3 is 11 amino acids. CDR3 DNA sequence: TGCGCCAGCAGCCAACCTTATGGCTACACCTTC. As protein: CASSQPYGYTF.

The genes are TRBV18 and TRBJ2-3; D is uncertain. The V gene lost 8 bases and the J gene lost 6 bases, with 21 bases spanning the gap. The CDR3 extends over 15 amino acids. Germline CDR1 reads KGHSH; CDR2 reads LQKENI. This chain's CDR3 is CASDQAPTPGDTQYF. CDR3 DNA: TGTGCCAGCGACCAGGCACCGACCCCTGGGGATACGCAGTATTTT.

The chain carries TRBV5-1 and TRBJ2-7; 9 bases match TRBD1. Germline values: CDR1 SGHRS, CDR2 YFSETQ. The CDR3 has 13 residues. V was clipped by 5 bases and J by 2 bases; unmatched bases: 2. CDR3 nucleotide sequence: TGCGCCAGCAGGGGACAGGGACCCTACGAGCAGTACTTC. Protein: CASRGQGPYEQYF.

This clone appeared a few times. This chain links TRBV5-8 with TRBJ1-5; no firm D call. Between the trimmed V and J ends, which lost 0 bases and 0 bases, there was a span of 10 bases. The CDR3 is made up of 16 amino acids. The germline V gene encodes CDR1 SGHTS and CDR2 YDEGEE. The CDR3 nucleotides are TGTGCCAGCAGCTTGGGCAGCGGTTATAGCAATCAGCCCCAGCATTTT. The encoded protein is CASSLGSGYSNQPQHF.

The genes are TRBV19 and TRBJ1-5; 11 bases line up with TRBD1. The V and J ends lost 5 bases and 0 bases, in that order; junction bases with no gene match: 6. Germline V lookup: CDR1 LNHDA, CDR2 SQIVND (reference sequence). This CDR3 region has 17 residues. CDR3 amino acids: CASSVGTGGYSNQPQHF. In nucleotides, the CDR3 is TGTGCCAGTAGTGTCGGGACAGGGGGTTATAGCAATCAGCCCCAGCATTTT.

This clone was counted only a few times. For the CDR3, the DNA is TGTGCCAGCAGCGTGGAGGGGGGGGCCTACGAGCAGTACTTC. As protein: CASSVEGGAYEQYF. This sequence joins TRBV9 and TRBJ2-7; D might be TRBD2 (7 bases). The V gene lost 2 bases and the J gene lost 2 bases, with 11 bases spanning the gap. The CDR3 extends over 14 amino acids. From germline, CDR1 is SGDLS and CDR2 YYNGEE.

Only a few counts were recorded for this clone. This chain links TRBV19 with TRBJ2-3, with D perhaps matching TRBD2 (7 bases). This CDR3 spans 15 amino acids. Between the trimmed V and J ends, which lost 7 bases and 8 bases, there was a span of 22 bases. In germline, CDR1 is LNHDA, CDR2 SQIVND (reference sequence). The CDR3, as DNA: TGTGCCAGTACCAACCAGGCCGGGGGGCGCGGTACGCAGTATTTT. This gives the protein CASTNQAGGRGTQYF.

The chain couples TRBV12-5 to TRBJ2-5; a weak D match, TRBD1 (7 bases). The CDR3 totals 21 residues. V lost 4 bases and J 3 bases, leaving 33 bases between the germline ends. Germline values: CDR1 LGHNT, CDR2 FRNRAP. The CDR3 reads CASGSEEGANLFRMVEETQYF. As DNA, the CDR3 is TGTGCTAGTGGTTCCGAGGAGGGGGCCAACTTGTTCCGCATGGTGGAAGAGACCCAGTACTTC.

The rearrangement uses TRBV18 and TRBJ1-2; D might be TRBD1 (5 bases). The CDR3 length is 12 residues. Germline CDR1 reads KGHSH; CDR2 reads LQKENI. With 7 bases removed from V and 3 bases from J, the gap between germline ends came to 9 bases. The CDR3 protein is CASWGRDYGYTF. Here the CDR3 DNA reads TGTGCCAGCTGGGGCAGGGACTATGGCTACACCTTC.

This clone was detected only once. The rearrangement links TRBV2 to TRBJ2-7, with D perhaps TRBD1 (7 bases). The germline CDR1 and CDR2 sequences are SNHLY and FYNNEI. This CDR3 is built from 15 residues. Trimming took 2 bases from V and 4 from J, leaving 15 bases between them. CDR3 loop: CASSELGGGSYEQYF. CDR3 DNA sequence: TGTGCCAGCAGTGAACTCGGAGGGGGCTCGTACGAGCAGTACTTC.

V gene TRBV7-9 combines with J gene TRBJ1-2, with no clear D. The CDR3 contains 13 residues. V was trimmed by 5 bases and J by 5 bases, leaving 12 bases between them. Germline CDR1 and CDR2: SEHNR and FQNEAQ (reference sequence). The CDR3 here is CASSQAGIYGYTF. Written as DNA, the CDR3 is TGTGCCAGCAGCCAAGCCGGGATTTATGGCTACACCTTC.